The clone carrying this T cell receptor beta chain was detected ten times or more. Antigen: not known. Sorted libraries used 800,000 to 1,000,000 CD4+ or CD8+ T cells. This entry belongs to a study of neurological immune-mediated disorders. Study-wide results and caveats: In HTLV-1-associated myelopathy, TCR clonal expansion was greatest, whereas multiple sclerosis had the least, falling below healthy controls.

Over 190 million TCR-beta sequences from 15-18 subjects came out of each sequencing run. TCRdb re-derived calls from the 5' RACE reads in MiXCR, one entry per CDR3 protein. The sample lists tens of thousands of distinct CDR3 sequences, nearly 6.5% seen once, with about 0.57% in the top ten. The CDR3 has 14 amino acids. With 6 bases removed from V and 4 bases from J, the gap between germline ends came to 15 bases. The germline V gene has CDR1 SGHRS and CDR2 YFSETQ. This chain joins TRBV5-1 and TRBJ2-3, with D perhaps TRBD2 (7 bases). This clonotype originated in a woman aged 35 to 49 in good health. Sequencing used CD4+ T cells from blood. The CDR3 reads CASTPRGGADTQYF. The CDR3 bases are TGCGCCAGCACCCCCAGGGGAGGGGCAGATACGCAGTATTTT. The variable domain in full, completed from reference TRBV5-1 and TRBJ2-3, reads KAGVTQTPRYLIKTRGQQVTLSCSPISGHRSVSWYQQTPGQGLQFLFEYFSETQRNKGNFPGRFSGRQFSNSRSEMNVSTLELGDSALYLCASTPRGGADTQYFGPGTRLTVL.